A single sample is the source of the 27 T cell receptor beta chains below, sequenced in a study of T-cell reconstitution after alpha-beta-depleted transplantation in children. Unique molecular identifiers were used in preparing the TCRbeta library. TCRdb re-called the PCR reads with MiXCR, one entry per CDR3 protein. The sample holds 500,000 or so distinct CDR3 sequences, about 33% seen once. The sequenced sample was PBMCs from the stem cell graft donor, obtained from the stem cell graft. The receptors shown here come from a human donor who donated a stem cell graft to a child with aplastic anemia.

The J gene is TRBJ2-2, the V gene TRBV5-1; D may be TRBD2 (7 bases). Between the trimmed V and J ends, which lost 4 bases and 4 bases, there was a span of 20 bases. Germline V gives CDR1 SGHRS, CDR2 YFSETQ. The CDR3 extends over 17 amino acids. The chain's CDR3 is CASSVEGGLPLTGELFF. The CDR3 DNA is TGCGCCAGCAGCGTTGAGGGGGGACTACCCCTCACCGGGGAGCTGTTTTTT. The full variable domain, in which reference TRBV5-1 and TRBJ2-2 provide the parts outside the CDR3, is KAGVTQTPRYLIKTRGQQVTLSCSPISGHRSVSWYQQTPGQGLQFLFEYFSETQRNKGNFPGRFSGRQFSNSRSEMNVSTLELGDSALYLCASSVEGGLPLTGELFFGEGSRLTVL.

A few counts support this clonotype. The V and J genes are TRBV20-1 and TRBJ1-1; D might be TRBD1 (6 bases). The V gene's germline CDR1 is DFQATT and CDR2 SNEGSKA (reference sequence). Trimming left V 3 bases short and J 3 bases short, with 11 bases between. The CDR3 covers 13 residues. CDR3 in amino acids: CSARGQKDTEAFF. CDR3 in DNA: TGCAGTGCTAGGGGACAAAAAGACACTGAAGCTTTCTTT.

The chain carries TRBV5-1 and TRBJ2-2, with D uncertain. Germline-derived CDR1 and CDR2 are SGHRS and YFSETQ. CDR3 length: 15 amino acids. V lost 0 bases and J lost 8, with 14 bases in between. In nucleotides, the CDR3 is TGCGCCAGCAGCTTGGCTGGCGAAAAGTATGGGGAGCTGTTTTTT. This codes for CASSLAGEKYGELFF.

This clonotype was seen more than once but under ten times. The rearrangement uses TRBV6-1 and TRBJ1-1, with a possible D match to TRBD1 (5 bases). The V gene's germline CDR1 is MNHNS and CDR2 SASEGT. This CDR3 contains 14 residues. Trimming shortened V by 8 bases and J by 2 bases, and 15 bases separated the two germline ends. The CDR3 nucleotides read TGTGCCAGCTCCTTGATCGACAGTAACACTGAAGCTTTCTTT. Its protein is CASSLIDSNTEAFF.

This sequence joins TRBV28 and TRBJ2-4; 7 bases map to TRBD2. CDR3 length equals 13 residues. V was pared by 2 bases and J by 8 bases, with 3 bases of the junction left unmatched. From germline, CDR1 is MDHEN and CDR2 SYDVKM. CDR3 sequence: CASSLTSEDIQYF. The CDR3 DNA follows: TGTGCCAGCAGTTTAACTAGCGAGGACATTCAGTACTTC.

A few counts support this clonotype. This chain uses TRBV4-1 with TRBJ2-6, with D possibly being TRBD2 (7 bases). Trimming cost V 3 bases and J 3 bases, with 18 bases left between them. Looked up from germline, CDR1 is MGHRA and CDR2 is YSYEKL. There are 18 residues in the CDR3. The CDR3, as DNA: TGCGCCAGCAGCCACGCACAAGAGGGGGGGGTTGGGGCCAACGTCCTGACTTTC. This encodes CASSHAQEGGVGANVLTF.

V is TRBV6-4 and J is TRBJ2-5; TRBD2 matches 7 bases. The trim removed 0 bases at V and 1 base at J, leaving 20 bases unmatched. Germline values: CDR1 MRHNA, CDR2 SNTAGT. The CDR3 covers 21 residues. The CDR3 coding sequence is TGTGCCAGCAGTGACTCACAACCTCCTAGAACCCGGGGAGGGCCCCAAGAGACCCAGTACTTC. Residues: CASSDSQPPRTRGGPQETQYF.

DNA of the CDR3: TGCGCCAGCAGCCCGACTAGCGGGGATACGCAGTATTTT. It is translated as CASSPTSGDTQYF. The chain combines TRBV4-3 with TRBJ2-3; 10 nucleotides line up with TRBD2. This CDR3 is 13 amino acids long. V was pared by 4 bases and J by 6 bases, with 1 base of the junction left unmatched. Germline V gene sequence: CDR1 LGHNA, CDR2 YSLEER.

This clonotype was seen a few times. The chain couples TRBV9 to TRBJ2-1; D gene uncertain. The ends were cut back, 0 bases at V and 3 bases at J, with 7 bases in the middle. From germline, CDR1 is SGDLS and CDR2 YYNGEE. CDR3 length equals 14 residues. CDR3 sequence reads: CASSVAPVYNEQFF. The CDR3 DNA reads TGTGCCAGCAGCGTAGCTCCAGTCTACAATGAGCAGTTCTTC.

This chain connects TRBV25-1 to TRBJ1-6, with a tentative D call TRBD1 (6 bases). CDR1 is MGHDK, CDR2 SYGVNS, per germline. V lost 6 bases to trimming and J lost 10 bases, with 25 bases between them. The CDR3 is 17 amino acids. CDR3 region: CASSAGKRNRAGSPLHF. In DNA form, the CDR3 reads TGTGCCAGCAGCGCGGGGAAGCGTAACAGGGCAGGGTCACCCCTCCACTTT.

The rearrangement uses TRBV6-2 or TRBV6-3 and TRBJ2-1; D is ambiguous. CDR1 MNHEY and CDR2 SVGEGT come from the germline V gene. The V end lost 0 bases, the J end lost 8 bases, and 14 bases lay between the germline ends. CDR3 length equals 15 residues. The CDR3 DNA reads as TGTGCCAGCAGTTACTCTATTTCTCTACTCGATGAGCAGTTCTTC. Translated, it gives CASSYSISLLDEQFF.

CDR3 residues: CATSEIRQPQHF. CDR3 bases: TGTGCCACCTCGGAGATACGACAGCCCCAGCATTTT. The rearrangement uses TRBV6-2 or TRBV6-3 and TRBJ1-5; D is uncertain. Trimming pared 10 bases from V and 7 bases from J, leaving 14 bases between. The CDR3 covers 12 residues. Looked up from germline, CDR1 is MNHEY and CDR2 is SVGEGT.

The J gene is TRBJ2-1, the V gene TRBV7-9; the match to TRBD2 covers 9 bases. Per the germline V gene, CDR1 is SEHNR and CDR2 is FQNEAQ (reference sequence). CDR3 length: 16 amino acids. Unmatched junction bases numbered 15, after V lost 6 bases and J lost 9 bases. This CDR3 is CASSHVGGGRALEQFF. CDR3 nucleotide sequence: TGTGCCAGCAGTCACGTCGGGGGCGGGAGGGCCCTTGAGCAGTTCTTC.

This chain links TRBV5-1 with TRBJ2-2; 9 bases agree with TRBD2. Unmatched junction bases numbered 9, after V lost 5 bases and J lost 4 bases. From germline, CDR1 is SGHRS and CDR2 YFSETQ. CDR3 length: 16 amino acids. The CDR3, as DNA: TGCGCCAGCAGTTTAGTAGCGGGAGTAGGCACCGGGGAGCTGTTTTTT. Protein product: CASSLVAGVGTGELFF. Complete variable domain (other parts from reference TRBV5-1 and TRBJ2-2): KAGVTQTPRYLIKTRGQQVTLSCSPISGHRSVSWYQQTPGQGLQFLFEYFSETQRNKGNFPGRFSGRQFSNSRSEMNVSTLELGDSALYLCASSLVAGVGTGELFFGEGSRLTVL.

This clonotype was counted only a few times. The chain couples TRBV9 to TRBJ1-2, with D possibly matching TRBD1 (5 bases). Germline V CDR1 and CDR2: SGDLS, YYNGEE. The CDR3 contains 13 residues. The ends were cut back, 0 bases at V and 8 bases at J, with 11 bases in the middle. The CDR3 region has the DNA TGTGCCAGCAGCGTAGCTGAGGGGTACGGCTACACCTTC. Amino acids: CASSVAEGYGYTF.

The J gene is TRBJ2-3, the V gene TRBV12-3 or TRBV12-4, with 8 bases lining up with TRBD1. The length of the CDR3 is 15 residues. V gave up 5 bases and J gave up 4 bases; unmatched junction bases: 8. DNA of the CDR3: TGTGCCAGCAGTCTCCGTGGGACAGGAGCAGATACGCAGTATTTT. Translation gives CASSLRGTGADTQYF.

In this sample, this clonotype turned up a few times. V and J are TRBV6-1 and TRBJ1-6, with TRBD1 matching 7 bases. The germline V gene has CDR1 MNHNS and CDR2 SASEGT. CDR3 size: 15 residues. With 6 bases clipped from V and 2 bases from J, the junction kept 4 bases outside the gene matches. CDR3 sequence (DNA): TGTGCCAGCAGAGATGACAGGGCCTATAATTCACCCCTCCACTTT. This sequence encodes CASRDDRAYNSPLHF.

V and J are TRBV7-8 and TRBJ2-1; 8 nucleotides agree with TRBD1. Germline-derived CDR1 and CDR2 are SGHVS and FQNEAQ. With 6 bases clipped from V and 10 bases from J, the junction kept 8 bases outside the gene matches. The CDR3 is 13 amino acids. CDR3 sequence: CASSWTGSVEQFF. The CDR3 DNA sequence: TGTGCCAGCAGTTGGACAGGGTCTGTGGAGCAGTTCTTC.

This clonotype was recorded a few times. V is TRBV5-1 and J is TRBJ2-2, with a tentative D call TRBD2 (6 bases). Trimming shortened V by 5 bases and J by 5 bases, and 10 bases separated the two germline ends. Germline V CDR1 and CDR2: SGHRS, YFSETQ. The CDR3 totals 13 residues. The CDR3 sequence is CASRWGGTGELFF. CDR3 nucleotide sequence: TGCGCCAGCAGATGGGGAGGTACCGGGGAGCTGTTTTTT.

The chain employs TRBV29-1 and TRBJ2-1, with 11 positions matching TRBD2. Germline V gene data show CDR1 as SQVTM and CDR2 as ANQGSEA. The CDR3 extends over 16 amino acids. J was trimmed by 1 base and V by 7 bases; bases with no gene match: 9. The CDR3 DNA reads TGCAGCGACACAGGGGTAGCGGGAGGGTCCTACAATGAGCAGTTCTTC. Residues: CSDTGVAGGSYNEQFF.

V usage is TRBV7-2 and J usage is TRBJ2-2; the D is unclear. Trimming removed 1 base at V and 0 bases at J, with 9 bases between. This CDR3 region has 16 residues. CDR1 is SGHTA, CDR2 FQGNSA, per germline. CDR3 nucleotides: TGTGCCAGCAGCTTAGTGGCGACAACGAACACCGGGGAGCTGTTTTTT. This codes for CASSLVATTNTGELFF. The complete variable domain, with remaining parts taken from reference TRBV7-2 and TRBJ2-2, reads GAGVSQSPSNKVTEKGKDVELRCDPISGHTALYWYRQSLGQGLEFLIYFQGNSAPDKSGLPSDRFSAERTGGSVSTLTIQRTQQEDSAVYLCASSLVATTNTGELFFGEGSRLTVL.

The chain employs TRBV5-4 and TRBJ2-5, with no clear D. The CDR3 sequence is 14 residues long. Germline assignment: CDR1 SGHNT and CDR2 YYREEE (reference sequence). Trimming took off 3 bases at V and 0 bases at J, with 9 bases between the two ends. The CDR3 coding sequence is TGTGCCAGCAGCTATACAGAGTACCAAGAGACCCAGTACTTC. Translating gives CASSYTEYQETQYF.

This clonotype was observed a few times. In DNA form, the CDR3 reads TGTGCCAGCAGTTTAAACCCGGTCCAGGCAGCTGGAAACACCATATATTTT. Protein product: CASSLNPVQAAGNTIYF. The chain joins TRBV6-5 to TRBJ1-3; D call uncertain. The ends were cut back, 4 bases at V and 2 bases at J, with 18 bases in the middle. CDR1 MNHEY and CDR2 SVGAGI come from the germline V gene. The CDR3 runs 17 residues.

V usage is TRBV5-6 and J usage is TRBJ2-1; perhaps D is TRBD1 or TRBD2 (5 bases each). The CDR3 spans 14 residues. Trimming cost V 2 bases and J 6 bases, with 12 bases left between them. Germline V gives CDR1 SGHDT, CDR2 YYEEEE. As DNA, the CDR3 is TGTGCCAGCAGCTTTACGGGGCCCCTCAATGAGCAGTTCTTC. Its translation is CASSFTGPLNEQFF.

The chain uses TRBV20-1 and TRBJ2-5, with 10 bases fitting TRBD2. Germline V lookup: CDR1 DFQATT, CDR2 SNEGSKA (reference sequence). The CDR3 has 14 residues. J was trimmed by 5 bases and V by 6 bases; bases with no gene match: 9. CDR3 loop: CSARLAGRRETQYF. The DNA for the CDR3 is TGCAGTGCCAGACTAGCGGGCAGAAGGGAGACCCAGTACTTC.

This clonotype has more than one count but fewer than ten. The rearrangement uses TRBV20-1 and TRBJ1-2; D not certain. V lost 6 bases, J lost 5 bases, and 19 bases lay in between. The CDR3 runs to 14 residues. The germline CDR1 and CDR2 sequences are DFQATT and SNEGSKA (reference sequence). This CDR3 reads CSAFNRETLYGYTF. CDR3 nucleotide sequence: TGCAGTGCCTTCAATCGGGAAACTTTATATGGCTACACCTTC.

This clonotype was seen ten or more times. V gene TRBV5-1 combines with J gene TRBJ2-1; no firm D call. Deletions cut 0 bases from V and 0 bases from J, with 7 bases between. The CDR3 is 15 amino acids. CDR1 is SGHRS and CDR2 is YFSETQ in the germline V gene. The CDR3 coding sequence is TGCGCCAGCAGCTTGGCGGTGAGCTCCTACAATGAGCAGTTCTTC. Residues: CASSLAVSSYNEQFF.